This record concerns one T cell receptor beta chain sequence. It has no known antigen specificity. No quality values exist for individual bases; no much larger clone is one base distant. These data originate in a study of cytomegalovirus exposure and HLA in healthy donors (dated by TCRdb to about 2017). About the full investigation: An earlier analysis of several hundred of the donors reported 250 to 350 Gb of sequence data and some 120 million unique TCR beta sequences from roughly 180 million T cells. About 280 gigabases of sequencing data and around 85 million unique TCR sequences made up an early release that covered nearly 650 HLA-typed donors. Among the roughly 400 genotyped donors, around 79% belonged to the genetic ancestry cluster associated with self-reported Caucasian donors. The study aimed to test whether signatures of past pathogen exposure could be identified by cataloging public T cell receptors. The study profiled the T cell repertoires of under 700 subjects by immunosequencing and related them to cytomegalovirus serostatus. A separate validation cohort of roughly 110 different subjects was used in addition to the approximately 670-subject first cohort. To predict cytomegalovirus infection status, the study combined high-throughput TCR immunosequencing, statistical association of individual TCRs with disease status, and machine learning. A later analysis re-analyzed previously published TCR beta repertoires from 650 to 800 donors and added high-resolution HLA genotyping to study TCR occurrence patterns. Rather than drawing on any new phenotypic data, the later analysis identified candidate immune exposures from TCR beta sequences and the way those sequences occurred across donors. In an earlier analysis of 500 to 650 of the donors, high-throughput TCR beta sequencing was used to judge whether each TCR beta V gene segment behaved as functional or pseudogenic. Donor age, sex, ethnicity and CMV serostatus were compiled alongside the repertoire data. A later genetic analysis used genome-wide SNP genotypes for about 60% of the roughly 670 donors, treating that subset as a discovery cohort. All discovery cohort repertoires had been generated on a single sequencing platform. HLA typing covered class I and class II loci at four-digit resolution. Typing coverage varied by locus: roughly 629-640 donors for A, B, C, DRB1 and DQB1; 500 to 550 for DQA1; over 600 for DPA1; approximately 470 for DPB1. Roughly five DR-DQ haplotypes were handled as single units for association and clustering, since linkage in the cohort was strong. On average, roughly 240,000 unique TCR beta nucleotide sequences were sequenced per donor among 398 genotyped donors of the cohort, with roughly 20% of those sequences being non-productive.

Findings and caveats that apply to the study as a whole: Some IMGT-functional V segments, including TRBV6-2 and TRBV6-3, could not be told apart with the 87-base-pair reads, so those segments were excluded. A later analysis found that HLA-associated TCR beta chains were more clonally expanded and had lower generation probabilities than equally common non-associated chains. It was suggested by the authors that the approach could potentially be generalized to other disease states and immunological phenotypes. A further reported finding was that TCR beta sequences accurately predicted the HLA-A and HLA-B alleles for most subjects in the first cohort. Only TCR beta chains were sequenced in this cohort, and the absence of alpha or paired-chain data limited detectable features. The study gave a list of 150 to 200 TCR beta chains associated with cytomegalovirus. In a later analysis, about 16,000 TCR beta sequences were associated with specific HLA alleles at a false discovery rate of 0.05. An association between a missense DCLRE1C variant and V-gene and J-gene trimming of TCR beta chains was found in a later genetic analysis and replicated in an independent cohort. In a later analysis, the rate of TCR association differed among HLA loci, with DRB1 alleles having the most associated TCRs and HLA-C alleles having the fewest. According to a later analysis, most CMV-associated TCR beta chains appeared to be HLA-restricted, and the HLA associations seemed to be driven largely by CMV exposure. An earlier analysis of approximately 530 of the donors showed that most TCR beta V segments appeared in productive rearrangements either about 87% or about 30% of the time, which broadly matched IMGT annotations. For the cohort, immune exposure information was limited to CMV serostatus. Strong co-occurrence of HLA alleles, especially DR and DQ, made assigning TCR associations to individual alleles difficult. Roughly uniform sequencing depth across donors was assumed in presence/absence analyses, although this assumption may not hold. Most TCR sequences were seen in very few donors, while some public TCRs were found in many individuals. Compared with the 666-donor mean, donors in an Asian-associated ancestry cluster had fewer N-insertions in productive TCRs, according to a later genetic analysis. A group of highly shared sequence variants was considered likely to be a technical artifact of the sequencing pipeline. HLA typing was unavailable for some donors at each locus, so association tests used only the typed subset. Cytomegalovirus status was reported to be diagnosed by the classifier with high specificity and sensitivity in both the original and validation cohorts. Correlated functional status among segregating V segments might reflect linkage disequilibrium, but an unknown experimental factor could not be ruled out. Because counts were too low, some 17 rarely observed V segments, including chromosome 9 orphons, were left out of the earlier analysis of about 500 of the donors. A few of the identified cytomegalovirus-associated TCR beta chains were confirmed in vitro to be specific for cytomegalovirus antigens. Several of the top co-occurrence clusters appeared to be linked to parvovirus B19, influenza, CMV and Epstein-Barr virus, according to a later analysis.

The library was prepared using the immunoSEQ multiplex PCR assay. For the multiplex PCR, a mixture combining 60 forward primers for TCR Vbeta segments and 13 reverse primers for TCR Jbeta segments was used. The CDR3 region of rearranged TCR beta genes was amplified from genomic DNA by a multiplex PCR assay. The Illumina HiSeq System was used to sequence the amplified TCR beta libraries as 87-base-pair reads. Concerning the study's data processing: A later analysis counted approximately 84 million unique TCR beta chains across the 650 to 800 repertoires, and 9 million to 14 million of these chains were shared by at least two donors. Raw reads were error-corrected and collapsed into unique sequences with a nearest-neighbor algorithm that merged closely related sequences to remove PCR and sequencing errors. Alignment of CDR3 sequences to IMGT reference sequences was used to assign V, D and J gene segments. For a sequence to be retained, a match of at least six nucleotides was required to both a V gene segment and a J gene segment. Rearrangements were called productive when the CDR3 lacked stop codons and stayed in frame with V and J; all others were non-productive. Following IMGT convention, CDR3 was defined as the stretch from the second conserved V-encoded cysteine up to the conserved J-encoded phenylalanine. Sequences without an unambiguous match to a single V gene segment were excluded from the earlier analysis of 450 to 650 of the donors. An earlier analysis of roughly 590 of the donors called V segments functional above 56.7% productive rearrangements and segregating when the between-donor standard deviation exceeded 5%. A statistical classification framework was developed to diagnose cytomegalovirus status using the catalog of TCR beta chain sequences. In a later analysis, TCR nucleotide sequences were compared against IMGT/GENE-DB human TR gene sequences so that V and J genes could be assigned. Using the TCRdist pipeline, a later analysis assigned CDR3 sequences along with most-parsimonious VDJ recombination scenarios. In a later analysis, every TCR beta chain was defined by the combination of its CDR3 amino acid sequence and its V-gene family, and reads without a unique V-gene family were dropped. To address suspected cross-contamination and a sequencing artifact, a later analysis removed a few hundred highly shared, low-generation-probability nucleotide sequences. For each public chain, a later analysis derived a clonal expansion index from normalized ranks of inferred template counts within each repertoire. In a later analysis, generation probabilities were computed with a VDJ recombination model fitted to out-of-frame rearrangements, and the resulting probabilities were checked against IGoR. Hypergeometric tests were used in a later analysis to score TCR-TCR, TCR-HLA and TCR-CMV co-occurrence, with a repertoire-size bias correction applied to the TCR pairs. False discovery rates were estimated in a later analysis by permuting HLA or CMV assignments 20 times. In a later analysis, co-occurring TCRs were grouped with DBSCAN, and TCRdist sequence similarity was added when clustering was performed within HLA-allele-positive subsets. For co-occurrence clustering, repertoires with fewer than 30,000 or more than 120,000 public chains were excluded, along with roughly five repertoires with anomalous nucleotide sharing. TCRdb retrieved this table from immuneACCESS and kept in-frame rearrangements only. Not all clones are present; in checked studies, unresolved V genes account for under half, and no reason is known for the remainder. The DNA was the basis for D and trimming; V, J and clone size are from that table. For this sample the table gives roughly 180,000 clones, of which roughly 79% were detected only once. The ten largest clones take up over 11% of the sample.

Including the terminal cysteine and phenylalanine, the CDR3 comprises 15 residues. This entry keeps only the CDR3 DNA: 45 bases, framed from base 1. CDR1 MDHEN and CDR2 SYDVKM were looked up in the germline V gene. Trimming takes 4 bases off V and 3 bases off J; junction bases not matched to a gene: 4. The cohort consisted of some 730 healthy bone marrow donors. At the time of sampling, all cohort members were nominally healthy, though unrecorded immune exposures were likely present. The donor tested CMV seropositive and was one of the 289 seropositive cohort members. A peripheral blood sample was collected from each donor, and TCR beta sequencing was performed on peripheral blood mononuclear cells. The Qiagen DNeasy Blood Extraction Kit was used to extract genomic DNA from the blood cell samples.

The V and J segments used are TRBV28 and TRBJ1-4; TRBD1 matches 8 bases in the middle. Sequences were obtained from PBMCs. The origin of this receptor is a man in his fifties or sixties in good health and CMV-seropositive. The DNA sequence is as follows: TGTGCCAGCAGTTCCATGACAGGGGCTAATGAAAAACTGTTTTTT. Translated, this gives CASSSMTGANEKLFF.